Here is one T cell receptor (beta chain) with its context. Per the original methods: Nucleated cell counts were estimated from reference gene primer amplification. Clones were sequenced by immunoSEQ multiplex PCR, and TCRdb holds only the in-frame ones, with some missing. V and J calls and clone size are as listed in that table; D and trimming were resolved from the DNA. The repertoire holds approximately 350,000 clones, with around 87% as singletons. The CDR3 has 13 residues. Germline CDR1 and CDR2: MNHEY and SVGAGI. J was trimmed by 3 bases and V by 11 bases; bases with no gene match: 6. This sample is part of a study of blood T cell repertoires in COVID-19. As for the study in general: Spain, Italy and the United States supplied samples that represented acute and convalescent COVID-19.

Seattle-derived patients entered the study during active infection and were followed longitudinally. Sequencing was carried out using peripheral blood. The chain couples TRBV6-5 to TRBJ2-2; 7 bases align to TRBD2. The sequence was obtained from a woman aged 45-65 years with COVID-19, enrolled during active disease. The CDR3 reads CAWGGGDTGELFF. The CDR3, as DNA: TGTGCCTGGGGGGGAGGGGACACCGGGGAGCTGTTTTTT.